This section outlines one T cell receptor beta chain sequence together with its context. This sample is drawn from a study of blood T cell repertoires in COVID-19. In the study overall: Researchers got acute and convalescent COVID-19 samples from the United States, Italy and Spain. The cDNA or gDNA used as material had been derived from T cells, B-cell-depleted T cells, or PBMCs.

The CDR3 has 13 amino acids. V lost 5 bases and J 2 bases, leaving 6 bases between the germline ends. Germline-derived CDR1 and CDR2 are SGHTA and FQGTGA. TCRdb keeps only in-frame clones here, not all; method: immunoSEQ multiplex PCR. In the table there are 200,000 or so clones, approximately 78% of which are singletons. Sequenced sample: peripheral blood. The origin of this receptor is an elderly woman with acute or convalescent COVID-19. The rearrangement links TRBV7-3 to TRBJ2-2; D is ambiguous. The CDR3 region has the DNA TGTGCCAGCAGCGCCTATAACACCGGGGAGCTGTTTTTT. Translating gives CASSAYNTGELFF. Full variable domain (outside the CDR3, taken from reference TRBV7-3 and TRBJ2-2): GAGVSQTPSNKVTEKGKYVELRCDPISGHTALYWYRQSLGQGPEFLIYFQGTGAADDSGLPNDRFFAVRPEGSVSTLKIQRTERGDSAVYLCASSAYNTGELFFGEGSRLTVL.